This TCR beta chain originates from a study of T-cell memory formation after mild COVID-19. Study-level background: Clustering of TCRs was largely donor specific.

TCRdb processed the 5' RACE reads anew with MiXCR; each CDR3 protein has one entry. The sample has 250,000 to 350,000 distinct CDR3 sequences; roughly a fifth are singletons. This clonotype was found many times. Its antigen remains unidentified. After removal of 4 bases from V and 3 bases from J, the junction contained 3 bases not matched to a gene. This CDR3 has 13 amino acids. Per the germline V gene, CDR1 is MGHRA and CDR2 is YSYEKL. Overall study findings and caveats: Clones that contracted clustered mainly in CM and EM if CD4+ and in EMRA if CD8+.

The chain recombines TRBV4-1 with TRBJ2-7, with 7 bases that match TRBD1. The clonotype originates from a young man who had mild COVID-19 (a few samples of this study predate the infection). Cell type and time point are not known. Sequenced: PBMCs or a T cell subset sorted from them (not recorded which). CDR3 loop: CASSPWDSYEQYF. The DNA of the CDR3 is TGCGCCAGCAGCCCTTGGGACAGCTACGAGCAGTACTTC.